This T cell receptor beta chain comes out of a study of tumor-infiltrating lymphocytes in primary liver carcinoma. Study-wide background: Participating patients were men and women between 30 and 69 years old. General study points: Blood fell significantly below tumors in its top-250-clone fraction (p = 0.039).

TCR beta cDNA came from approximately 540 ng total RNA, primed with a constant-region primer. Construction of TCR beta libraries relied on three successive nested multiplex PCR rounds employing slightly modified ARM-PCR. One entry per CDR3 protein results from TCRdb running MiXCR on the multiplex PCR reads. The sample has approximately 340,000 distinct CDR3 sequences; 65% are singletons. This clonotype has ten or more counts. The antigen is undetermined. Alongside blood RNA obtained from unsorted whole blood, germline DNA was also extracted. The sample was peripheral blood. The receptor was derived from a man aged 40-49 years with primary liver carcinoma and hepatitis B virus infection.

In nucleotides, the CDR3 is TGTGCCAGCAGTGAAGCCCATTCCGCAGGGGACTCCTACGAGCAGTACTTC. Translation gives CASSEAHSAGDSYEQYF. V usage is TRBV6-1 and J usage is TRBJ2-7; D is possibly TRBD1 (6 bases). The CDR3 loop spans 17 amino acids. V shed 0 bases and J shed 0 bases, with 15 bases lying between them. Germline V gene sequence: CDR1 MNHNS, CDR2 SASEGT.